The rows below give T cell receptor beta chains drawn from one sample of a study of cytomegalovirus exposure and HLA in healthy donors. Only in-frame clones appear in the TCRdb table, and some are missing; sequencing was by immunoSEQ multiplex PCR. The data hold about 150,000 clones, with roughly 70% observed a single time. Material for sequencing was PBMCs. These receptors were obtained from a man aged 55 to 69 in good health and CMV-seronegative. CDR3s include the opening cysteine and the closing phenylalanine or tryptophan. A D gene is named only where the DNA matches it firmly. The size of a clone is reported for some rows only, either as once, few or many, or as a class for expanded clones.

cdr3_nt cdr3_aa clone_size d_call j_call v_call
TGTGCCAGCAGTTCGACCAAAGGGAGTCACTCTGGAAACACCATATATTTT CASSSTKGSHSGNTIYF - - TRBJ1-3 TRBV28
TGTGCTAGCAGCTACAGTAAAGACGGTTCCTACGAGCAGTACTTC CASSYSKDGSYEQYF - - TRBJ2-7 TRBV7-7
TGTGCCACCGGAGGGCGGGAGATGGTCAATGAGCAGTTCTTC CATGGREMVNEQFF few TRBD2 TRBJ2-1 TRBV6-6
TGTGCCAGCCGTAGGGCGGGAGGGCCAGACGAGCAGTACTTC CASRRAGGPDEQYF - TRBD2 TRBJ2-7 TRBV6-5
TGTGCCAGCAGTGAGGGGCCCGCGGCGGGAACGGGCTACGAGCAGTACTTC CASSEGPAAGTGYEQYF once - TRBJ2-7 TRBV6-1
TGTGCCAGCAGCCCTGGGGAGGGCTACTACGAGCAGTACTTC CASSPGEGYYEQYF - TRBD2 TRBJ2-7 TRBV9
TGCAGCTTTGCCCCCTCCCTGAGGGATGGCTACACCTTC CSFAPSLRDGYTF - - TRBJ1-2 TRBV29-1
TGTGCCAGCACCGGCGGGGTTCGTAAGGAGACCCAGTACTTC CASTGGVRKETQYF - - TRBJ2-5 TRBV6-6
TGTGCCAGCAGCTTACTCGGGCAGGGGGAAAAACTGTTTTTT CASSLLGQGEKLFF - - TRBJ1-4 TRBV7-9
TGTGCCAGTAGATCCCCGGATAGCCGACGCACAGATACGCAGTATTTT CASRSPDSRRTDTQYF - - TRBJ2-3 TRBV19
TGTGCCAGCAGCCGGGATAGCAGCTACGAGCAGTACTTC CASSRDSSYEQYF - - TRBJ2-7 TRBV7-3
TGTGCCAGCAGTTTACCGGGATACTACGAGCAGTACTTC CASSLPGYYEQYF - - TRBJ2-7 TRBV28
TGCGCCAGCAGCCCCTTACCGGGACAGTACACTGAAGCTTTCTTT CASSPLPGQYTEAFF - TRBD1 TRBJ1-1 TRBV5-1
TGTGCCACCAGCAGAGGATGGGACAGACGATCAACTAATGAAAAACTGTTTTTT CATSRGWDRRSTNEKLFF - TRBD1 TRBJ1-4 TRBV15
TGTGCCAGCAGCAGGACAGGGAACACTGAAGCTTTCTTT CASSRTGNTEAFF - TRBD1 TRBJ1-1 TRBV11-2
TGTGCCAGCGCCGGGATAGGTCCCTATGGCTACACCTTC CASAGIGPYGYTF - - TRBJ1-2 TRBV28
TGTGCCAGCAGCTTAGCAGGACAGAACACTGAAGCTTTCTTT CASSLAGQNTEAFF - - TRBJ1-1 TRBV7-6
TGCAGCGTCAACAGGGGCCAAGAGACCCAGTACTTC CSVNRGQETQYF - TRBD1 TRBJ2-5 TRBV29-1
TGTGCCACCCGGTACTCCTACGAGCAGTACTTC CATRYSYEQYF - - TRBJ2-7 TRBV27
TGTGCCAGCAGGCTTACTAGCGGGAGACGCAATGAGCAGTTCTTC CASRLTSGRRNEQFF - TRBD2 TRBJ2-1 TRBV27
TGTGCCAGCAAGGGGTACAATGAGCAGTTCTTC CASKGYNEQFF few - TRBJ2-1 TRBV6-5
TGTGCCAGTAGTAGCGGCAATAGCAATCAGCCCCAGCATTTT CASSSGNSNQPQHF - - TRBJ1-5 TRBV19
TGTGCCAGCAGCTTAGCGGGAGTGAGCTCCTACAATGAGCAGTTCTTC CASSLAGVSSYNEQFF - TRBD2 TRBJ2-1 TRBV5-4
TGTGCCAGCGGGGACAGGGAGGGCGAGCAGTACTTC CASGDREGEQYF - TRBD1 TRBJ2-7 TRBV28
TGCGCCAGCAGCTTGACAAGGAACACTGAAGCTTTCTTT CASSLTRNTEAFF - - TRBJ1-1 TRBV5-1
TGTGCCAGCAGTTACGGACTAGCGGGAAACACCGGGGAGCTGTTTTTT CASSYGLAGNTGELFF - TRBD2 TRBJ2-2 TRBV6-5
TGTGCCAGCAGTGAACGCCACAGGGCCTCTGGGGCCAACGTCCTGACTTTC CASSERHRASGANVLTF few - TRBJ2-6 TRBV25-1
TGTGCCAGCAGGGGGAGCGGCTCGACGGGAGGCTACACCTTC CASRGSGSTGGYTF - - TRBJ1-2 TRBV6-5
TGTGCCAGCAGTTACACCCGACAGGGAGTGGAAGAAAAACTGTTTTTT CASSYTRQGVEEKLFF - TRBD1 TRBJ1-4 TRBV6-5
TGTGCCAGCACCGGCGGGACTAGCGGGAGCAATGAGCAGTTCTTC CASTGGTSGSNEQFF few TRBD2 TRBJ2-1 TRBV6-1
TGTGCCAGCAGCGTCACTGGGAGCGTGGGAGAGACCCAGTACTTC CASSVTGSVGETQYF - - TRBJ2-5 TRBV9
TGTGCCAGCAGCTTAGCGCTTGAGGGGAACACTGAAGCTTTCTTT CASSLALEGNTEAFF few - TRBJ1-1 TRBV7-2
TGTGCCAGCAGTTTATTGAGTGGGGGAGGGGGGGGTAATTCACCCCTCCACTTT CASSLLSGGGGGNSPLHF - - TRBJ1-6 TRBV28